The clone carrying this T cell receptor beta chain came up a few times. Its antigen is unknown. This specimen comes from a study of blood T cells in healthy people across ages. Study-level results: Per million T cells, TCR beta diversity dropped about linearly as age rose. Since the PBMCs were unsorted, naive and antigen-experienced cells could not be conclusively compared.

Russia was home to the donors, healthy Caucasian individuals aged roughly 6 to 90. A J-beta primer mix and a sample-barcoded 5' primer were used in a second PCR of about 6 to 12 cycles. Each cDNA was tagged by a template-switch adaptor containing 12 random nucleotides. A single record per CDR3 protein comes from TCRdb applying MiXCR to the 5' RACE reads. The sample carries 1.5 million to 2 million distinct CDR3 sequences, 25% to 30% recorded once. Sample: blood. The TCR originated in a woman aged 30 to 39 in good health.

For the CDR3, the DNA is TGTGCCAGCGTTACTCGCCCGTTCTACGAGCAGTACTTC. It codes for CASVTRPFYEQYF. The V gene is TRBV6-2 or TRBV6-3, the J gene TRBJ2-7; D not certain. CDR1 MNHEY and CDR2 SVGEGT come from the germline V gene. V gave up 8 bases and J gave up 3 bases, with 14 bases separating them. This CDR3 comprises 13 residues.